The next 29 T cell receptor beta chains were all read from a single sample in a study of blood T cell repertoires in COVID-19. Profiled with immunoSEQ multiplex PCR; TCRdb holds only in-frame clones, not every one. Found here are tens of thousands of clones, about 79% of them singletons; the top ten hold 15%. The sample comprised peripheral blood. The source is a human donor in a cohort sampled during active COVID-19.

The gene calls are TRBV3-1 (or the pseudogene TRBV3-2) and TRBJ1-1; 7 nucleotides line up with TRBD1. With V trimmed by 0 bases and J by 3 bases, 13 bases remained unmatched. The CDR3 loop spans 18 amino acids. Germline V gives CDR1 LGHDT, CDR2 YNNKEL (reference sequence). CDR3 coding DNA: TGTGCCAGCAGCCAAGATCCGGGACAGCCCTTTGGGGACACTGAAGCTTTCTTT. This gives the protein CASSQDPGQPFGDTEAFF.

The V gene is TRBV5-4, the J gene TRBJ2-7, with TRBD2 matching 8 bases. Trimming cost V 1 base and J 3 bases; bases outside gene matches: 15. This CDR3 spans 18 amino acids. Germline V CDR1 and CDR2: SGHNT, YYREEE (reference sequence). The CDR3 here is CASSLTVYLAGRLYEQYF. The CDR3 DNA follows: TGTGCCAGCAGCTTGACCGTCTATTTAGCGGGGCGCCTCTACGAGCAGTACTTC.

J is TRBJ1-1 and V is TRBV23-1, with D perhaps matching TRBD1 (6 bases). TRBV23-1 is assigned to the ORF class and has an uncertain function. V lost 2 bases, J lost 0 bases, and 13 bases lay in between. The CDR3 length is 16 residues. The CDR3 coding sequence is TGCGCCAGCAGTCAACGGCAGGGGAAGCTGAACACTGAAGCTTTCTTT. The encoded protein is CASSQRQGKLNTEAFF.

A single count supports this clone. V usage is TRBV30 and J usage is TRBJ1-1; tentative D call: TRBD1 (5 bases). The germline V gene has CDR1 GTSNPN and CDR2 SVGIG (reference sequence). The CDR3 contains 18 residues. The V gene lost 1 base and the J gene lost 2 bases, with 23 bases spanning the gap. The CDR3 is CAWSGRGLRTGLNTEAFF. In DNA, the CDR3 is TGTGCCTGGAGTGGTAGGGGCCTCAGGACCGGGCTAAACACTGAAGCTTTCTTT.

The rearrangement links TRBV6-2 or TRBV6-3 to TRBJ2-7, with TRBD2 identical over 8 bases. Trimming removed 5 bases from V and 3 bases from J; junction bases left unmatched: 6. Germline CDR1 is MNHEY and CDR2 is SVGEGT. The CDR3 loop spans 14 amino acids. The CDR3 sequence: CASSLSGADYEQYV. The DNA of the CDR3 is TGTGCCAGCAGTCTTAGCGGGGCCGACTACGAGCAGTACGTC.

This sequence joins TRBV12-2 and TRBJ1-1. TRBV12-2 is an annotated pseudogene. The CDR3 is made up of 15 amino acids. The CDR3 DNA sequence: TGTGCAAGTCGCTTAGCATGCGGTTTATGCACTGAAGCTTTCTTT. Translated, it gives CASRLACGLCTEAFF.

This clone was seen a few times. The gene calls are TRBV4-1 and TRBJ2-7; the match to TRBD1 covers 10 bases. The CDR3 totals 17 residues. Germline assignment: CDR1 MGHRA and CDR2 YSYEKL. Trimming removed 2 bases from V and 0 bases from J; junction bases left unmatched: 7. The CDR3 region is CASSQFLGTGASYEQYF. For the CDR3, the DNA is TGCGCCAGCAGCCAATTCCTCGGGACAGGGGCCTCCTACGAGCAGTACTTC.

This chain joins TRBV27 and TRBJ1-5; D gene ambiguous. This CDR3 spans 15 amino acids. V gave up 2 bases and J gave up 2 bases, with 10 bases separating them. From germline, CDR1 is MNHEY and CDR2 SMNVEV (reference sequence). Written as DNA, the CDR3 is TGTGCCAGCAGTTTAGAAGCTAGAGGCAATCAGCCCCAGCATTTT. Translation gives CASSLEARGNQPQHF.

This rearrangement joins TRBV27 to TRBJ1-1; D perhaps matches TRBD1 (6 bases). The CDR3 consists of 18 residues. The V end was cut by 5 bases, the J end by 1 base, with 23 bases between. Per the germline V gene, CDR1 is MNHEY and CDR2 is SMNVEV (reference sequence). CDR3: CASSPRYPGHLPNTEAFF. The CDR3, as DNA: TGTGCCAGCAGTCCGCGTTACCCGGGACACCTTCCGAACACTGAAGCTTTCTTT.

The chain has TRBV9 and TRBJ2-5; TRBD2 matches 16 bases. The germline V gene encodes CDR1 SGDLS and CDR2 YYNGEE. J was trimmed by 0 bases and V by 2 bases; bases with no gene match: 16. The CDR3 extends over 22 amino acids. The CDR3 loop reads CASSVRPTTGTSGGENQETQYF. CDR3 bases: TGTGCCAGCAGCGTTCGACCAACCACCGGGACTAGCGGGGGGGAGAACCAAGAGACCCAGTACTTC.

The chain uses TRBV5-6 and TRBJ2-7; 7 bases agree with TRBD2. With V trimmed by 2 bases and J by 0 bases, 2 bases remained unmatched. Per germline, CDR1 SGHDT and CDR2 YYEEEE. The CDR3 has 14 residues. The CDR3 DNA reads TGTGCCAGCAGCTTTGGCGGGAGCTCCTACGAGCAGTACGTC. Its protein is CASSFGGSSYEQYV.

J is TRBJ1-5 and V is TRBV7-9; D might be TRBD1 (6 bases). Germline loops: CDR1 SEHNR, CDR2 FQNEAQ (reference sequence). V lost 4 bases to trimming and J lost 1 base, with 11 bases between them. The CDR3 runs 15 residues. The CDR3 DNA sequence: TGTGCCAGCAGCTCCACAGGGACGAGCAATCAGCCCCAGCATTTT. Translation gives CASSSTGTSNQPQHF.

The gene calls are TRBV3-1 (or the pseudogene TRBV3-2) and TRBJ2-7; tentatively, D is TRBD1 (6 bases). The V end lost 6 bases, the J end lost 1 base, and 16 bases lay between the germline ends. Germline V gene data show CDR1 as LGHDT and CDR2 as YNNKEL (reference sequence). This CDR3 spans 15 amino acids. CDR3 nucleotide sequence: TGTGCCAGCAGTCCTACAGGGTGGGAGTCCTACGAGCAGTACTTC. Translation gives CASSPTGWESYEQYF.

This chain joins TRBV6-5 and TRBJ2-3; tentative D call: TRBD2 (7 bases). This CDR3 region has 15 residues. V was pared by 7 bases and J by 1 base, with 15 bases between. Germline lookup yields CDR1 MNHEY and CDR2 SVGAGI. The CDR3 sequence is CASNTRGGGTDTQYF. For the CDR3, the DNA is TGTGCCAGCAACACAAGGGGGGGTGGCACAGATACGCAGTATTTT.

V usage is TRBV27 and J usage is TRBJ1-2; TRBD1 matches at 9 bases. There are 15 residues in the CDR3. V lost 11 bases to trimming and J lost 1 base; unmatched junction nucleotides: 11. The germline V gene has CDR1 MNHEY and CDR2 SMNVEV (reference sequence). The CDR3 is CAGSGQGDHNYGYTF. The CDR3 DNA reads as TGTGCCGGCTCGGGACAGGGCGATCATAACTATGGCTACACCTTC.

This chain uses TRBV6-5 with TRBJ1-6, with TRBD1 matching over 11 bases. J gave up 7 bases and V 2 bases, and 1 base lay outside the gene matches. This CDR3 has 15 amino acids. Germline lookup yields CDR1 MNHEY and CDR2 SVGAGI. CDR3 bases: TGTGCCAGCAGTTACGGGGACAGGGGGAATTCACCCCTCCACTTT. This translates into CASSYGDRGNSPLHF.

J is TRBJ1-2 and V is TRBV7-6; 9 bases are shared with TRBD1. Per the germline V gene, CDR1 is SGHVS and CDR2 is FNYEAQ. This CDR3 comprises 13 residues. Trimming took 1 base from V and 12 from J; bases not matched to a gene: 6. Here the CDR3 reads CASSLETGGINTF. CDR3 DNA sequence: TGTGCCAGCAGCTTAGAGACAGGGGGTATTAACACCTTC.

Only a few counts were recorded for this clone. In nucleotides, the CDR3 is TGTGCCAGCCGAAGAGCGGTTCTGGGGACCCAGTACTTC. It specifies CASRRAVLGTQYF. J is TRBJ2-5 and V is TRBV2; a weak D match, TRBD2 (5 bases). V lost 8 bases, J lost 7 bases, and 17 bases lay in between. Germline CDR1 and CDR2: SNHLY and FYNNEI. The CDR3 spans 13 residues. Filled out from reference TRBV2 and TRBJ2-5, the complete variable domain reads EPEVTQTPSHQVTQMGQEVILRCVPISNHLYFYWYRQILGQKVEFLVSFYNNEISEKSEIFDDQFSVERPDGSNFTLKIRSTKLEDSAMYFCASRRAVLGTQYFGPGTRLLVL.

This sequence joins TRBV10-1 and TRBJ2-2, with 10 bases fitting TRBD2. The CDR3 has 19 amino acids. The germline gives CDR1 WNHNN, CDR2 SYGVQD (reference sequence). Trimming took 2 bases from V and 0 from J; bases not matched to a gene: 9. Here the CDR3 reads CASSEERGGLQSNTGELFF. The CDR3 DNA reads as TGCGCCAGCAGTGAGGAGCGGGGGGGCCTTCAGTCGAACACCGGGGAGCTGTTTTTT.

The V and J genes are TRBV9 and TRBJ1-3; D might be TRBD1 (6 bases). Germline CDR1 is SGDLS and CDR2 is YYNGEE. V was trimmed by 3 bases and J by 0 bases, leaving 16 bases between them. The CDR3 length is 17 residues. The CDR3 spells CASSAPRQADSGNTIYF. CDR3 bases: TGTGCCAGCAGCGCCCCACGACAGGCAGACTCTGGAAACACCATATATTTT.

V gene TRBV19 combines with J gene TRBJ2-3; TRBD2 matches at 7 bases. Germline lookup yields CDR1 LNHDA and CDR2 SQIVND (reference sequence). V shed 7 bases, J shed 3 bases, and the junction held 10 bases outside the gene matches. CDR3 length equals 15 residues. CDR3 loop: CASTPGEGWTDTQYF. Here the CDR3 DNA reads TGTGCCAGTACCCCTGGGGAGGGTTGGACAGATACGCAGTATTTT.

The chain couples TRBV4-1 to TRBJ1-4, with D maybe TRBD1 (5 bases). The CDR3 contains 15 residues. V lost 3 bases and J 5 bases, leaving 13 bases between the germline ends. Germline V gene lookup returns CDR1 MGHRA and CDR2 YSYEKL. The CDR3 DNA follows: TGCGCCAGCAGCCATATGGACGGGGGGAATGAAAAACTGTTTTTT. This gives the protein CASSHMDGGNEKLFF.

The table lists this clone with a few counts. The V gene is TRBV12-3 or TRBV12-4, the J gene TRBJ2-2; the match to TRBD1 covers 9 bases. V gave up 10 bases and J gave up 2 bases; unmatched junction bases: 2. This CDR3 is built from 13 residues. The CDR3 loop reads CAMTGGNTGELFF. The CDR3 DNA sequence: TGTGCCATGACAGGGGGTAACACCGGGGAGCTGTTTTTT.

The chain uses TRBV5-1 and TRBJ1-1; possible D gene TRBD1, 5 bases. The CDR3 has 13 amino acids. V shed 5 bases and J shed 1 base, with 9 bases lying between them. Per germline, CDR1 SGHRS and CDR2 YFSETQ. Here the CDR3 DNA reads TGCGCCAGCAGATTCAGGGAGAACACTGAAGCTTTCTTT. Translating it yields CASRFRENTEAFF.

CDR3 bases: TGTGCCTGGAGCGAGGGGGCAGGTGGCAATCAGCCCCAGCATTTT. Translated: CAWSEGAGGNQPQHF. The chain uses TRBV30 and TRBJ1-5; TRBD1 agrees at 7 bases. The CDR3 spans 15 residues. CDR1 and CDR2 (germline): GTSNPN, SVGIG (reference sequence). J gave up 2 bases and V 3 bases, and 7 bases lay outside the gene matches.

This chain links TRBV30 with TRBJ1-4, with TRBD1 identical over 8 bases. Per the germline V gene, CDR1 is GTSNPN and CDR2 is SVGIG (reference sequence). The CDR3 is made up of 16 amino acids. With V trimmed by 4 bases and J by 8 bases, 15 bases remained unmatched. Here the CDR3 DNA reads TGTGCCTGGACGGAAGGGACAGGTCCTGGAGAGGAAAAACTGTTTTTT. This encodes CAWTEGTGPGEEKLFF.

The genes are TRBV18 and TRBJ2-7, with a weak D call TRBD2 (5 bases). V was clipped by 6 bases and J by 3 bases, with 15 bases between them. The CDR3 sequence is 14 residues long. Germline-derived CDR1 and CDR2 are KGHSH and LQKENI. The CDR3 loop is CASSPPSSFYEQYV. DNA of the CDR3: TGTGCCAGCTCCCCCCCTAGCAGCTTCTACGAGCAGTACGTC.

This chain uses TRBV7-9 with TRBJ2-3; D is uncertain. Germline V lookup: CDR1 SEHNR, CDR2 FQNEAQ (reference sequence). V was pared by 2 bases and J by 3 bases, with 6 bases between. The length of the CDR3 is 13 residues. In nucleotides, the CDR3 is TGTGCCAGCAGCTTACAGAGGACAGATACGCAGTATTTT. Protein: CASSLQRTDTQYF.

J is TRBJ2-2 and V is TRBV6-1, with TRBD2 matching over 11 bases. Looked up from germline, CDR1 is MNHNS and CDR2 is SASEGT. The trim removed 2 bases at V and 7 bases at J, leaving 6 bases unmatched. The CDR3 length is 16 residues. CDR3 region: CASSEMASGGHGELFF. DNA of the CDR3: TGTGCCAGCAGTGAAATGGCTAGCGGGGGGCACGGGGAGCTGTTTTTT.